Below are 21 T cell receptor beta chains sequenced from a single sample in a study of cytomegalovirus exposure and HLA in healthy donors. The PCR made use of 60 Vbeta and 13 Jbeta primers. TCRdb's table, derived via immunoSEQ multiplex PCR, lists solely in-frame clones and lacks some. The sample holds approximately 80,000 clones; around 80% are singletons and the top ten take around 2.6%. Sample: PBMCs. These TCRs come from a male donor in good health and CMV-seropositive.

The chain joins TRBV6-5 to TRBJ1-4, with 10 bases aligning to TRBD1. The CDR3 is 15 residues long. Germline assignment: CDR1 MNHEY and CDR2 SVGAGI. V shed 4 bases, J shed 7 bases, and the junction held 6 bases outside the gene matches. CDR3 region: CASSSGGTGAEKLFF. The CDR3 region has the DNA TGTGCCAGCAGTTCAGGGGGGACAGGGGCTGAAAAACTGTTTTTT.

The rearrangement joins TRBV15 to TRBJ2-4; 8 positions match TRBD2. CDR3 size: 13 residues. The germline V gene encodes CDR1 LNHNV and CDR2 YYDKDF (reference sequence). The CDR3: CASSGNRWNIQYF. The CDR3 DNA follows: TGTGCTAGTAGCGGGAACCGGTGGAACATTCAGTACTTC.

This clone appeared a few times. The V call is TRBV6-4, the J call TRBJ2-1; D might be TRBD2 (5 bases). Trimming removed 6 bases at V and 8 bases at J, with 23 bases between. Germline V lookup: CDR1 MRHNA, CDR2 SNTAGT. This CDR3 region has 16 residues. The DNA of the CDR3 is TGTGCCAGCAGGGTTCCCCCTCTACGAGGGCCCGATGAGCAGTTCTTC. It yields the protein CASRVPPLRGPDEQFF.

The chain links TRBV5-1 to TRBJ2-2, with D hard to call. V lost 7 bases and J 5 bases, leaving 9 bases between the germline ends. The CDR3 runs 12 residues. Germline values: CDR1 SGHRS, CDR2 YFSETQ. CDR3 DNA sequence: TGCGCCAGCCGTACGCGGACCGGGGAGCTGTTTTTT. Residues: CASRTRTGELFF.

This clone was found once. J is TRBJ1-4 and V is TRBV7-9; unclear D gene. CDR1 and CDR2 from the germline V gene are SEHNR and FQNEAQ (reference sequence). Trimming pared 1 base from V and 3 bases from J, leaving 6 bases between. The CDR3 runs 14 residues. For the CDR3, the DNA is TGTGCCAGCAGCTTAGGGACTTCTAATGAAAAACTGTTTTTT. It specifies CASSLGTSNEKLFF.

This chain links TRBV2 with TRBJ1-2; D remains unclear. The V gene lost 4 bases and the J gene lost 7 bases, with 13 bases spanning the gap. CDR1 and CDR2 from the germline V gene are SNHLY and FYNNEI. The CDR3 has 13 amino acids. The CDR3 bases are TGTGCCAGCAGTGGTAGGAGGGTCTCTGGCTACACCTTC. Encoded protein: CASSGRRVSGYTF.

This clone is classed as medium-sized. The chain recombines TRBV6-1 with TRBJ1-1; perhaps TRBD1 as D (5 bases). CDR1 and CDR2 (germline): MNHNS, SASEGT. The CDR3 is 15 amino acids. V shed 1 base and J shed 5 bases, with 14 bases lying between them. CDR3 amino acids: CASSEVAGSATEAFF. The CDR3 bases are TGTGCCAGCAGTGAAGTCGCAGGGTCCGCGACTGAAGCTTTCTTT.

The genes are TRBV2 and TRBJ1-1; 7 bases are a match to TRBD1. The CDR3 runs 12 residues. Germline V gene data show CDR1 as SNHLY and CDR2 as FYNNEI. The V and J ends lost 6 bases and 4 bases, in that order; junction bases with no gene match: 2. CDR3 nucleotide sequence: TGTGCCAGCAGAGCAGGGGGCACTGAAGCTTTCTTT. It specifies CASRAGGTEAFF.

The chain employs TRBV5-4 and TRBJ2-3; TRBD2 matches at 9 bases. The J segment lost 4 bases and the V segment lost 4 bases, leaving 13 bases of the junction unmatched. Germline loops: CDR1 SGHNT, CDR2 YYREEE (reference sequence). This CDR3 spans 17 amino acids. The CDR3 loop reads CASSGGSSGRSADTQYF. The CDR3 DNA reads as TGTGCCAGCAGCGGGGGTTCGAGCGGGAGGTCGGCAGATACGCAGTATTTT.

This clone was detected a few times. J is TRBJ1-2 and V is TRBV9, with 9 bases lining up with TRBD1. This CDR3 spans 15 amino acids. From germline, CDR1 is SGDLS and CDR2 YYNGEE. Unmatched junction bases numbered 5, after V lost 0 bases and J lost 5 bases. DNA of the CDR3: TGTGCCAGCAGCGTAGATGGGACAGGGAGGTATGGCTACACCTTC. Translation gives CASSVDGTGRYGYTF.

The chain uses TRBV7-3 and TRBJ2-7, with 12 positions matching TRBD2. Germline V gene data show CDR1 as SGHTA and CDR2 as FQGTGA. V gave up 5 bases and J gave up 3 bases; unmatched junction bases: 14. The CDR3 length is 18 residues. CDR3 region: CASSPEGTSGRDGYEQYF. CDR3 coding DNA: TGTGCCAGCAGCCCGGAGGGGACTAGCGGGCGGGACGGCTACGAGCAGTACTTC. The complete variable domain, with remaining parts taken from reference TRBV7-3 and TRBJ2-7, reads GAGVSQTPSNKVTEKGKYVELRCDPISGHTALYWYRQSLGQGPEFLIYFQGTGAADDSGLPNDRFFAVRPEGSVSTLKIQRTERGDSAVYLCASSPEGTSGRDGYEQYFGPGTRLTVT.

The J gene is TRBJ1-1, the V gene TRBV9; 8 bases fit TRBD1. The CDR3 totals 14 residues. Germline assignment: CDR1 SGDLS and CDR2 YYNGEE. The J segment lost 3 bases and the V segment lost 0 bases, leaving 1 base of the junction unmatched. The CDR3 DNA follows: TGTGCCAGCAGCGTAGGACAGGGGTACACTGAAGCTTTCTTT. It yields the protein CASSVGQGYTEAFF. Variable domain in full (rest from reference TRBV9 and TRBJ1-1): DSGVTQTPKHLITATGQRVTLRCSPRSGDLSVYWYQQSLDQGLQFLIQYYNGEERAKGNILERFSAQQFPDLHSELNLSSLELGDSALYFCASSVGQGYTEAFFGQGTRLTVV.

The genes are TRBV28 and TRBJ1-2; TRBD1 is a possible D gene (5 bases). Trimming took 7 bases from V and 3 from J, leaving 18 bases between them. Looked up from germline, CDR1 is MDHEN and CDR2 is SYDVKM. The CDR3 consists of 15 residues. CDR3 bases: TGTGCCAGCACGAGCACAGGAGGGATGGACTATGGCTACACCTTC. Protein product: CASTSTGGMDYGYTF.

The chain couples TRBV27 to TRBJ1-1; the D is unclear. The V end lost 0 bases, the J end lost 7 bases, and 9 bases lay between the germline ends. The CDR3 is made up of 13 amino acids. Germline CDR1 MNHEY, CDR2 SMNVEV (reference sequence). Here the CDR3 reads CASSLSSGLEAFF. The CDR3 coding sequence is TGTGCCAGCAGTTTATCGTCCGGACTTGAAGCTTTCTTT.

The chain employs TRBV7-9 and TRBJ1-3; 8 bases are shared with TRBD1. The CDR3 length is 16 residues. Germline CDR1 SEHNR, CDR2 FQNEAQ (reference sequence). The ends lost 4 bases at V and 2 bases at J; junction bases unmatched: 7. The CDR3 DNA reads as TGTGCCAGCAGCTCGCAATGGACAGGGACTGGAAACACCATATATTTT. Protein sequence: CASSSQWTGTGNTIYF.

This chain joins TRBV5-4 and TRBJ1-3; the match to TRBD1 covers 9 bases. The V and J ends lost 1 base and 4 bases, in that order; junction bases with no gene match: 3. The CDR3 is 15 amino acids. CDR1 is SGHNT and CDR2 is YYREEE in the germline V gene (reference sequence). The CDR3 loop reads CASSLSGQGGNTIYF. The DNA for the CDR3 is TGTGCCAGCAGCTTGTCGGGACAGGGAGGAAACACCATATATTTT.

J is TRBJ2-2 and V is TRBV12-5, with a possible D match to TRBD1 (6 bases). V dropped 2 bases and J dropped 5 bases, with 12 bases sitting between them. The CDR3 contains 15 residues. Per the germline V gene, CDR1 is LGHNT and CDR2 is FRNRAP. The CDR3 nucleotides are TGTGCTAGTGGTTTGCAGGACAGATTTACCGGGGAGCTGTTTTTT. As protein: CASGLQDRFTGELFF.

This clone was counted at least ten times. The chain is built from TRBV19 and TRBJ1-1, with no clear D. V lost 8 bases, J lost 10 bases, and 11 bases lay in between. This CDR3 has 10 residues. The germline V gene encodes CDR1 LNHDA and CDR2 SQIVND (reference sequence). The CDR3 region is CASFHSRAFF. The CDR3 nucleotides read TGTGCCAGTTTCCACTCTAGAGCTTTCTTT.

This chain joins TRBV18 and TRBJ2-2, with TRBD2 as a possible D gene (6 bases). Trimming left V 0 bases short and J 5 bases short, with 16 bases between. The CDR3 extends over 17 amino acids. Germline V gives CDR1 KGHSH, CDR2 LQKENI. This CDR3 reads CASSPPGTPRGTGELFF. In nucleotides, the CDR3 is TGTGCCAGCTCACCACCCGGGACTCCCCGCGGGACCGGGGAGCTGTTTTTT.

The CDR3 region has the DNA TGTGCCAGCAGTTCGAACTATGGCTACACCTTC. Residues: CASSSNYGYTF. The chain recombines TRBV6-5 with TRBJ1-2; no clear D. The ends were cut back, 4 bases at V and 2 bases at J, with 2 bases in the middle. The CDR3 runs 11 residues. CDR1 is MNHEY and CDR2 is SVGAGI in the germline V gene.

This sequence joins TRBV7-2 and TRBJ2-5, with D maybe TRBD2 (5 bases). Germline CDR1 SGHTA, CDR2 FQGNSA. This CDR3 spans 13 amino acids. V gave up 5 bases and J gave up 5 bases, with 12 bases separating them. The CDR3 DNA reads TGTGCCAGCAGCCCCCGGGGTTGGGAGACCCAGTACTTC. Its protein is CASSPRGWETQYF.